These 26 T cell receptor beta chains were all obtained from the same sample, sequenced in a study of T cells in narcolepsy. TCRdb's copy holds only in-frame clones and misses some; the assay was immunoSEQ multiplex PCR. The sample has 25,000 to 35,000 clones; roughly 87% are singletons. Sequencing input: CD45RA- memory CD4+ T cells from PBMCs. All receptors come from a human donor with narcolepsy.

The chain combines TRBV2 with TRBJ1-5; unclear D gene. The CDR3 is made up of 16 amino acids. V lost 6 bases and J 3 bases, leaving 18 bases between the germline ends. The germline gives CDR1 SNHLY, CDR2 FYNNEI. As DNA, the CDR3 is TGTGCCAGCAGCCTCCTCACAGCGTCCCCCAATCAGCCCCAGCATTTT. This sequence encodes CASSLLTASPNQPQHF.

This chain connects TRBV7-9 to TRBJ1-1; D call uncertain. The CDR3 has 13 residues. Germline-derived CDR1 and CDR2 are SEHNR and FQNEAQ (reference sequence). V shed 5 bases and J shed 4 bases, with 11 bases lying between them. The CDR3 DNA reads TGTGCCAGCAGCCAGAGGGTCAGCACTGAAGCTTTCTTT. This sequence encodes CASSQRVSTEAFF.

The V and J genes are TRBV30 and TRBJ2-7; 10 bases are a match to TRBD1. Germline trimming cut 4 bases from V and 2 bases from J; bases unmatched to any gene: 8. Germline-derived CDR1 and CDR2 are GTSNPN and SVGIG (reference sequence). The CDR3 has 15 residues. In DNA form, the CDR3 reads TGTGCCTGGACCCAAGGGGGGACAGGGGCCTACGAGCAGTACTTC. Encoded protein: CAWTQGGTGAYEQYF.

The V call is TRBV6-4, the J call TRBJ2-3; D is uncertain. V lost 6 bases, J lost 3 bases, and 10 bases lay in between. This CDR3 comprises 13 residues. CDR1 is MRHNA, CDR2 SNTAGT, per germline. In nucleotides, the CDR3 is TGTGCCAGCAGCGAGAGCAGGACAGATACGCAGTATTTT. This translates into CASSESRTDTQYF.

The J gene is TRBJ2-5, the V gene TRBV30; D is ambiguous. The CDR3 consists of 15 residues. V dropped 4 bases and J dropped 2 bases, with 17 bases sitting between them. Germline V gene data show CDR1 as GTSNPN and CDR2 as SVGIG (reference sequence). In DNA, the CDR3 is TGTGCCTGGACAAGGTATAGGTCCCTACAAGAGACCCAGTACTTC. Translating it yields CAWTRYRSLQETQYF.

The CDR3 DNA sequence: TGTGCCATGGGGGACTATGGCTACACCTTC. Its translation is CAMGDYGYTF. This chain connects TRBV30 to TRBJ1-2; D perhaps matches TRBD1 (5 bases). Trimming removed 8 bases at V and 3 bases at J, with 7 bases between. From germline, CDR1 is GTSNPN and CDR2 SVGIG (reference sequence). There are 10 residues in the CDR3.

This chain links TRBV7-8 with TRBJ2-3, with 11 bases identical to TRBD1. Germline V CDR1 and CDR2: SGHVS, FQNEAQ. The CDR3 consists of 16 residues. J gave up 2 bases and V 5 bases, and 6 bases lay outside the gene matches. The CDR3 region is CASSIGTGGTTDTQYF. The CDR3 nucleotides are TGTGCCAGCAGCATTGGGACAGGGGGTACCACAGATACGCAGTATTTT.

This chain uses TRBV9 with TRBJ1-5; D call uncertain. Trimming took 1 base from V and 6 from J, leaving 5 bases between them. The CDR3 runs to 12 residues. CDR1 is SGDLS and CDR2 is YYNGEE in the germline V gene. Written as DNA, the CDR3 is TGTGCCAGCAGCGTAACGGGTCAGCCCCAGCATTTT. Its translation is CASSVTGQPQHF.

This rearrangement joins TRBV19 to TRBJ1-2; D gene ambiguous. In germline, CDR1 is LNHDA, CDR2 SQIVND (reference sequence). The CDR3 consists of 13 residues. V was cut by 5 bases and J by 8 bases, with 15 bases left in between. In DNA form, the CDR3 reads TGTGCCAGTAGTGTCCAAGGTTACGAGGGCTACACCTTC. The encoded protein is CASSVQGYEGYTF. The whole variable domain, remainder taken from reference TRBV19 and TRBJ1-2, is DGGITQSPKYLFRKEGQNVTLSCEQNLNHDAMYWYRQDPGQGLRLIYYSQIVNDFQKGDIAEGYSVSREKKESFPLTVTSAQKNPTAFYLCASSVQGYEGYTFGSGTRLTVV.

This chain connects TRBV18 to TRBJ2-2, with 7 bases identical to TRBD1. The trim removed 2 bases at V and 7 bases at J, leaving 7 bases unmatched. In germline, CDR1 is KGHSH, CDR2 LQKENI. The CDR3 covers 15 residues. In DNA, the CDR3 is TGTGCCAGCTCACCATTACGGGACAGAGTCGGGGAGCTGTTTTTT. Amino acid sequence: CASSPLRDRVGELFF.

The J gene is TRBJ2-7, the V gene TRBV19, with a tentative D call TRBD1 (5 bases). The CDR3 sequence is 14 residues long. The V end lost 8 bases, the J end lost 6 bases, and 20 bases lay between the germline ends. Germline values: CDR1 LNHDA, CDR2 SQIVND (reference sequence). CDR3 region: CASAPQLGVGEQYF. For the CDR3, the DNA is TGTGCCAGTGCGCCACAGCTAGGGGTAGGCGAGCAGTACTTC.

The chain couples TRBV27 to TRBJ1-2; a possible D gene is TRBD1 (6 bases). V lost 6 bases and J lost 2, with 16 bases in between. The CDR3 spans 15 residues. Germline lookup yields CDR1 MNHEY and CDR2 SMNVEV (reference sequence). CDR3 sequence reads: CASSLRGGRNYGYTF. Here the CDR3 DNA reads TGTGCCAGCAGCCTTCGGGGGGGCCGGAACTATGGCTACACCTTC.

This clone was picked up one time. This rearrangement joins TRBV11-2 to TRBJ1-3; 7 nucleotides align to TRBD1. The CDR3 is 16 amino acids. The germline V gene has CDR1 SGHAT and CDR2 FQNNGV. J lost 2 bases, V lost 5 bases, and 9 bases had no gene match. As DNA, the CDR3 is TGTGCCAGCAGCGTCAGGAGGGGGCAACCTGGAAACACCATATATTTT. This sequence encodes CASSVRRGQPGNTIYF.

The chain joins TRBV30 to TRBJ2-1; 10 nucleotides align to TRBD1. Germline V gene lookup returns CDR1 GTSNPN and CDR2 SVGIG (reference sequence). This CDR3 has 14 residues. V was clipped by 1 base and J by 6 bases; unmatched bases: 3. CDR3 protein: CAWSGGTGVNEQFF. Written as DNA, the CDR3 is TGTGCCTGGAGTGGGGGGACAGGGGTCAATGAGCAGTTCTTC.

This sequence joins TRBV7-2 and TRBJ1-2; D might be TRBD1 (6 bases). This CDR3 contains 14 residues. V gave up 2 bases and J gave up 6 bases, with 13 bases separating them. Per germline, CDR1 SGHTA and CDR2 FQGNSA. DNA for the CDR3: TGTGCCAGCAGCTTACGGGGGCATGAGGATGGCTACACCTTC. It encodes CASSLRGHEDGYTF.

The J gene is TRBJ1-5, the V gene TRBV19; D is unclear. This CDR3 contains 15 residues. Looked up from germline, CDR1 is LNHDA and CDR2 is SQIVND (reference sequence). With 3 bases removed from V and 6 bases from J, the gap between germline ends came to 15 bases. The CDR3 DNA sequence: TGTGCCAGTAGTATCGGACGGCCTGCCTTTCAGCCCCAGCATTTT. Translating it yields CASSIGRPAFQPQHF.

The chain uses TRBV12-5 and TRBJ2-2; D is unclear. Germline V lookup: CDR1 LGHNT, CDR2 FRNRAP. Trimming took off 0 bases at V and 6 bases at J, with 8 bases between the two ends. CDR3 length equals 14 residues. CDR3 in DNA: TGTGCTAGTGGTTTGGTACCTTTCCCCGGGGAGCTGTTTTTT. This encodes CASGLVPFPGELFF.

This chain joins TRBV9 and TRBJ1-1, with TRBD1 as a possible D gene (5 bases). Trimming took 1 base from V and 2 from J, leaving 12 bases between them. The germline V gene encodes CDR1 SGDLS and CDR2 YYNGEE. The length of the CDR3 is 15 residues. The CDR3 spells CASSVRGSRNTEAFF. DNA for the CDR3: TGTGCCAGCAGCGTAAGGGGAAGCCGAAACACTGAAGCTTTCTTT. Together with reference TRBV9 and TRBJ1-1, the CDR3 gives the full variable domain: DSGVTQTPKHLITATGQRVTLRCSPRSGDLSVYWYQQSLDQGLQFLIQYYNGEERAKGNILERFSAQQFPDLHSELNLSSLELGDSALYFCASSVRGSRNTEAFFGQGTRLTVV.

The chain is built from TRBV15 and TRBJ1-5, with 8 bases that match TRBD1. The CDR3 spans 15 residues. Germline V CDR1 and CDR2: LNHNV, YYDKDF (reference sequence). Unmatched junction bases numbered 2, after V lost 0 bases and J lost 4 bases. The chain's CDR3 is CATSRDWTGNQPQHF. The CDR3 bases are TGTGCCACCAGCAGAGATTGGACAGGGAATCAGCCCCAGCATTTT.

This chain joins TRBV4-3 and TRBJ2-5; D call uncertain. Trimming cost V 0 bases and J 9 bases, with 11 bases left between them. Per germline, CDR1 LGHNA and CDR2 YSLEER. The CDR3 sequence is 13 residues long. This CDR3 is CASSQDRLLAQYF. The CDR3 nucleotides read TGCGCCAGCAGCCAAGATCGGCTCCTAGCCCAGTACTTC.

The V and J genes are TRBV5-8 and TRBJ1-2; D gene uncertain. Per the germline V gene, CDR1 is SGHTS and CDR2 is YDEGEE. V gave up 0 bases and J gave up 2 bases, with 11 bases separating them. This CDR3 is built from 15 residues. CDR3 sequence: CASSLVGRINYGYTF. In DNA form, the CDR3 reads TGTGCCAGCAGCTTGGTGGGCAGAATCAACTATGGCTACACCTTC.

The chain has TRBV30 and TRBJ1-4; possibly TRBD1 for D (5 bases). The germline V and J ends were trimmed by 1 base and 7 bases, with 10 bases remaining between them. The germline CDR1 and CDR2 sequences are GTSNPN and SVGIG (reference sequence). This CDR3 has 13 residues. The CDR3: CAWSGDWGEKLFF. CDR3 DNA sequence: TGTGCCTGGAGTGGGGACTGGGGTGAAAAACTGTTTTTT. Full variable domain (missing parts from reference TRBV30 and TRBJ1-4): SQTIHQWPATLVQPVGSPLSLECTVEGTSNPNLYWYRQAAGRGLQLLFYSVGIGQISSEVPQNLSASRPQDRQFILSSKKLLLSDSGFYLCAWSGDWGEKLFFGSGTQLSVL.

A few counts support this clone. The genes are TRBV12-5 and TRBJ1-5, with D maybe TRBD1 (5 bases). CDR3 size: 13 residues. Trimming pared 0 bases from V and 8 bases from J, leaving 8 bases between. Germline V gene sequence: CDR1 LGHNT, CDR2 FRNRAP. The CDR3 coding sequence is TGTGCTAGTGGTTTGGTCGGAGGGGAGCCCCAGCATTTT. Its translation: CASGLVGGEPQHF.

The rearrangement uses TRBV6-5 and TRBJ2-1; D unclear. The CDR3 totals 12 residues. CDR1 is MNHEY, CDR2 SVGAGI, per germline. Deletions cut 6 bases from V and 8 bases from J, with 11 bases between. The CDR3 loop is CASSPPSHEQFF. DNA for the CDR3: TGTGCCAGCAGCCCCCCAAGTCATGAGCAGTTCTTC.

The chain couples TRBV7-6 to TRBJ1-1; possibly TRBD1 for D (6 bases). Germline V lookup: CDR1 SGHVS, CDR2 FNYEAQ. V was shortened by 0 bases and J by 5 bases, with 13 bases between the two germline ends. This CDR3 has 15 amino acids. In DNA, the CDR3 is TGTGCCAGCAGCTTAGCGGATGGGGGGGCGACTGAAGCTTTCTTT. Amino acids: CASSLADGGATEAFF.

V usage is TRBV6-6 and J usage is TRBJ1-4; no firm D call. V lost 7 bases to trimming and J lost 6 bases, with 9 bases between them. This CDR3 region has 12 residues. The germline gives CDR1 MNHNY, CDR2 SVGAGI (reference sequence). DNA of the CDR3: TGTGCCAGCACCGGACCCGATGAAAAACTGTTTTTT. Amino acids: CASTGPDEKLFF.